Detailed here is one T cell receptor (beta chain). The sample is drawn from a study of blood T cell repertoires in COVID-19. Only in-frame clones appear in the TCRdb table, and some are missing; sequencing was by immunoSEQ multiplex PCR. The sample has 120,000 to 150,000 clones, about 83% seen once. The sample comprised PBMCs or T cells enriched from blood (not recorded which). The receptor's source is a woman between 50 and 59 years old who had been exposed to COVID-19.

As DNA, the CDR3 is TGTGCCAGTAGTTCTAGCGGGAGCGGTAGTGAGCAGTTCTTC. Its protein product is CASSSSGSGSEQFF. This chain connects TRBV19 to TRBJ2-1; 10 bases match TRBD2. The J segment lost 9 bases and the V segment lost 5 bases, leaving 7 bases of the junction unmatched. The CDR3 spans 14 residues. In germline, CDR1 is LNHDA, CDR2 SQIVND (reference sequence).